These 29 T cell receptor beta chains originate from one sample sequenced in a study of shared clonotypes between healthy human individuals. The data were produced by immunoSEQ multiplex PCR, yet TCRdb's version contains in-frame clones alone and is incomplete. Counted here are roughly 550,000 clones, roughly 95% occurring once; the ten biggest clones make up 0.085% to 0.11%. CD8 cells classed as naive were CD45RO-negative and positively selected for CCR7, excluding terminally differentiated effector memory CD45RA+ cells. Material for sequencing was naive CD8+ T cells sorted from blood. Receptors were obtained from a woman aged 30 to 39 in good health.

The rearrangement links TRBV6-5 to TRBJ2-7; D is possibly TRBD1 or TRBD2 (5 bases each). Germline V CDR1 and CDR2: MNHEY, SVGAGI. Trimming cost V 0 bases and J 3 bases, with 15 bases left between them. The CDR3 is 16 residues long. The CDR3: CASSYSIGGEVYEQYF. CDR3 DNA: TGTGCCAGCAGTTACTCGATTGGGGGAGAGGTCTACGAGCAGTACTTC.

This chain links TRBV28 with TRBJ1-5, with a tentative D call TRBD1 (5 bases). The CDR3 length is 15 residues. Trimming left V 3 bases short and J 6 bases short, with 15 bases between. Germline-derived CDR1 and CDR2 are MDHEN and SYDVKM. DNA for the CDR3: TGTGCCAGCAGTTTTGAGCTCCAGGGAAGTCAGCCCCAGCATTTT. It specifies CASSFELQGSQPQHF.

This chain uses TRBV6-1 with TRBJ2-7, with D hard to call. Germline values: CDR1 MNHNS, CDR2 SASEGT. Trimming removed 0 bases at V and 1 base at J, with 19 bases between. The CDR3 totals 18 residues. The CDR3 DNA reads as TGTGCCAGCAGTGAAGCGCTCCTCCCTCGGCAGGCTTCCTACGAGCAGTACTTC. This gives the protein CASSEALLPRQASYEQYF.

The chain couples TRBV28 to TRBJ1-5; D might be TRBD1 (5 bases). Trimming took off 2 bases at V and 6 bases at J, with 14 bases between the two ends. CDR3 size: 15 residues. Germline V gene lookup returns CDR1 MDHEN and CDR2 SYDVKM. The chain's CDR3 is CASSLIPGSGQPQHF. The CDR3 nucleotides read TGTGCCAGCAGTTTAATCCCAGGGAGCGGTCAGCCCCAGCATTTT.

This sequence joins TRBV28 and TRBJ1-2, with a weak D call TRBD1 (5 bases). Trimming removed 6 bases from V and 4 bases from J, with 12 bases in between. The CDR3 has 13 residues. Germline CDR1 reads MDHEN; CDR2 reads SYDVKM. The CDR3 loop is CASSKTGTYGYTF. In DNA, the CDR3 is TGTGCCAGCAGCAAAACGGGGACCTATGGCTACACCTTC.

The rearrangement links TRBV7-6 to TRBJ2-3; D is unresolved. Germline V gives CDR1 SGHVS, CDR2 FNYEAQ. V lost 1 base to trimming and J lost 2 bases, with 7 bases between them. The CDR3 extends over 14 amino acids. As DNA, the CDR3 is TGTGCCAGCAGCTTAGGCCTAAACACAGATACGCAGTATTTT. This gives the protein CASSLGLNTDTQYF.

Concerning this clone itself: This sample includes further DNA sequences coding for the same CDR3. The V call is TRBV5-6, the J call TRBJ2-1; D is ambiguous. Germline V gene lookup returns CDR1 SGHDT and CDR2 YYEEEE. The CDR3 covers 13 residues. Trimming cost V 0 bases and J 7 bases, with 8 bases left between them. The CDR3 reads CASSLGQSNEQFF. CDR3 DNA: TGTGCCAGCAGCTTGGGTCAGTCAAATGAGCAGTTCTTC.

CDR3 protein: CASSQGTSNPDTQYF. Written as DNA, the CDR3 is TGCGCCAGCAGCCAAGGGACTAGTAATCCAGATACGCAGTATTTT. The J gene is TRBJ2-3, the V gene TRBV5-1; 8 bases are shared with TRBD2. Germline V CDR1 and CDR2: SGHRS, YFSETQ. The CDR3 contains 15 residues. Trimming took 4 bases from V and 4 from J; bases not matched to a gene: 8.

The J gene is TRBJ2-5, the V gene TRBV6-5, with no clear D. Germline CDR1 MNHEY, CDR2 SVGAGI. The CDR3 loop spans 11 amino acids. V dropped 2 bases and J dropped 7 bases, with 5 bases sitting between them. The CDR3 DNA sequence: TGTGCCAGCAGTTACCCTCCGACCCAGTACTTC. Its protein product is CASSYPPTQYF.

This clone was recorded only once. The CDR3 region is CASSSATDTQYF. In DNA form, the CDR3 reads TGTGCCAGCAGCTCAGCTACAGATACGCAGTATTTT. V usage is TRBV5-5 and J usage is TRBJ2-3; no clear D. The CDR3 covers 12 residues. V lost 3 bases, J lost 3 bases, and 5 bases lay in between. The germline V gene encodes CDR1 SGHKS and CDR2 YYEKEE (reference sequence).

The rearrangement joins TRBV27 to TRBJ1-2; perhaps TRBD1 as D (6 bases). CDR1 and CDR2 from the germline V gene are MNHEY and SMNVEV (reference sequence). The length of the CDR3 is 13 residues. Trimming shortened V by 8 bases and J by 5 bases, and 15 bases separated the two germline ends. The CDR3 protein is CASSIGGAYGYTF. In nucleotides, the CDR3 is TGTGCCAGCTCCATAGGGGGGGCTTATGGCTACACCTTC.

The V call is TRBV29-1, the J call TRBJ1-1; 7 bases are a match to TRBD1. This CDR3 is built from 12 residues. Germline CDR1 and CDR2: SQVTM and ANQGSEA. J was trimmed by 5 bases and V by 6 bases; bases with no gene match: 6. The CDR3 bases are TGCAGCGTCCTAGACAGGGATACTGAAGCTTTCTTT. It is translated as CSVLDRDTEAFF. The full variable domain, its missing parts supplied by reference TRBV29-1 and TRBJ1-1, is SAVISQKPSRDICQRGTSLTIQCQVDSQVTMMFWYRQQPGQSLTLIATANQGSEATYESGFVIDKFPISRPNLTFSTLTVSNMSPEDSSIYLCSVLDRDTEAFFGQGTRLTVV.

CDR3 DNA: TGCGCCAGCAGTGAGTCGGCCCCACTTGTGGCCCAGTACTTC. Translation: CASSESAPLVAQYF. This sequence joins TRBV10-2 and TRBJ2-5, with unresolved D. Trimming left V 0 bases short and J 9 bases short, with 14 bases between. CDR1 is WSHSY, CDR2 SAAADI, per germline. There are 14 residues in the CDR3.

CDR3 sequence: CASSWEPNYEQYF. The CDR3 DNA sequence: TGTGCCAGCTCTTGGGAACCCAACTACGAGCAGTACTTC. The chain uses TRBV27 and TRBJ2-7; unclear D gene. The CDR3 sequence is 13 residues long. Germline lookup yields CDR1 MNHEY and CDR2 SMNVEV (reference sequence). Trimming stripped 8 bases from V and 3 bases from J, with 14 bases between.

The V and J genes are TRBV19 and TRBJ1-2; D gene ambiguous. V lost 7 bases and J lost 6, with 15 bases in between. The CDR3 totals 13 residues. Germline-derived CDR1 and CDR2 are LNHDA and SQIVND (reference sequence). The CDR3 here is CASNPRPLDGYTF. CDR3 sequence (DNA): TGTGCCAGTAACCCAAGACCGTTAGATGGCTACACCTTC. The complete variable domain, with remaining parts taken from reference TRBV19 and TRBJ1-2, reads DGGITQSPKYLFRKEGQNVTLSCEQNLNHDAMYWYRQDPGQGLRLIYYSQIVNDFQKGDIAEGYSVSREKKESFPLTVTSAQKNPTAFYLCASNPRPLDGYTFGSGTRLTVV.

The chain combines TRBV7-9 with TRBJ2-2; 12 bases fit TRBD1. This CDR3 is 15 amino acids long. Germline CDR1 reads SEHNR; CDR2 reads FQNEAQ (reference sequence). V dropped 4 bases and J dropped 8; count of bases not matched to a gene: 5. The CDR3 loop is CASSSRDRGLGELFF. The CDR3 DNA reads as TGTGCCAGCAGCTCCCGGGACAGGGGGCTTGGGGAGCTGTTTTTT.

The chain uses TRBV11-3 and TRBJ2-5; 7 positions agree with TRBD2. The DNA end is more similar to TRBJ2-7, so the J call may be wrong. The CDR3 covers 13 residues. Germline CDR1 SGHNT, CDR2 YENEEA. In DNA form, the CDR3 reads TGTGCCAGCAGCTCCGGGACTACCTACGAGCAGTACTTC. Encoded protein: CASSSGTTYEQYF.

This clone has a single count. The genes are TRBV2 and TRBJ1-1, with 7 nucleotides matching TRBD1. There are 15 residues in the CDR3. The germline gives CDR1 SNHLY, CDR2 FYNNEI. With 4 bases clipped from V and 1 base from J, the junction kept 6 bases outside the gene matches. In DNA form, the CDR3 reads TGTGCCAGCAGTGCTGCGACAGGGAGGAACACTGAAGCTTTCTTT. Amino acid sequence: CASSAATGRNTEAFF.

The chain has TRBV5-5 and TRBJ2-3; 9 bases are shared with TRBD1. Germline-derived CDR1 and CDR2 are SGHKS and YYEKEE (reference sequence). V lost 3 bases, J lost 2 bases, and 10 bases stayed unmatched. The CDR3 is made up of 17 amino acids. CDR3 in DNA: TGTGCCAGCAGCTCCGGTTACGGACAGGGGAACACAGATACGCAGTATTTT. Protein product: CASSSGYGQGNTDTQYF.

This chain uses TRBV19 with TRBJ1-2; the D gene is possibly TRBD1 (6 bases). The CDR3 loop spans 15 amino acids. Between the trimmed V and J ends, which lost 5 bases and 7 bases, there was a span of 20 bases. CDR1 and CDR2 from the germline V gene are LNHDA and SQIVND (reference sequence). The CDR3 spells CASSPAPGATSGYTF. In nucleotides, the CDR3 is TGTGCCAGTAGTCCAGCGCCGGGGGCGACTTCTGGCTACACCTTC.

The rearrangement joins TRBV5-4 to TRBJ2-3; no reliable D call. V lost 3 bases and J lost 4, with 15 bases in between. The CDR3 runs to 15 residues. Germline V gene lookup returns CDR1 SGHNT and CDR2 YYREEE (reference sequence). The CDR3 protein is CASSSTESLPDTQYF. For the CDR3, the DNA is TGTGCCAGCAGCTCGACTGAGTCGTTACCAGATACGCAGTATTTT.

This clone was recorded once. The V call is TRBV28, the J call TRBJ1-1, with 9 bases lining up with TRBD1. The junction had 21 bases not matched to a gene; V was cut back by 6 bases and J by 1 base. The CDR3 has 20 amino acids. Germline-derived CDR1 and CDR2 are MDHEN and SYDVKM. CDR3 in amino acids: CASRLLWGRDREFGNTEAFF. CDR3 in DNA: TGTGCCAGCAGGCTTTTATGGGGCCGGGACAGGGAATTTGGGAACACTGAAGCTTTCTTT.

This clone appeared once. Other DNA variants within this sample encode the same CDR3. DNA for the CDR3: TGTGCCAGCAGTCTAACAGGGGTCGACACTGAAGCTTTCTTT. Its translation: CASSLTGVDTEAFF. The chain joins TRBV28 to TRBJ1-1; 7 bases match TRBD1. Per the germline V gene, CDR1 is MDHEN and CDR2 is SYDVKM. The J segment lost 3 bases and the V segment lost 5 bases, leaving 6 bases of the junction unmatched. The length of the CDR3 is 14 residues.

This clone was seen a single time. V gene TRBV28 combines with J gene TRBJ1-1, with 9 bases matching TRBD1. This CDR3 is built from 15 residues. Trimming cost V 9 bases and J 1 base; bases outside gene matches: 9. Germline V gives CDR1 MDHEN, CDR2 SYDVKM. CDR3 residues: CASTGQGGGNTEAFF. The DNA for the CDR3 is TGTGCCAGTACGGGACAGGGTGGGGGGAACACTGAAGCTTTCTTT.

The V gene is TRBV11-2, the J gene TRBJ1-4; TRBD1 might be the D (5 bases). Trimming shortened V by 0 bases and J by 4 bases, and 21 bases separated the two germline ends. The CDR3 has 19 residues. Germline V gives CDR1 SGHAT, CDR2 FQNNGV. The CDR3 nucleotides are TGTGCCAGCAGCTTAGAAATGGGGCCGGGGGATCTGGGTAATGAAAAACTGTTTTTT. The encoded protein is CASSLEMGPGDLGNEKLFF.

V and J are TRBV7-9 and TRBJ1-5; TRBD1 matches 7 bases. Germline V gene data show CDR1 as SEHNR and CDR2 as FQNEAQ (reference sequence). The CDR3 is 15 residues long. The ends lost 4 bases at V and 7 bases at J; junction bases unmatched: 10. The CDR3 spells CASSYGGTDLQPQHF. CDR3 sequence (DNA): TGTGCCAGCAGCTACGGCGGGACAGACTTACAGCCCCAGCATTTT.

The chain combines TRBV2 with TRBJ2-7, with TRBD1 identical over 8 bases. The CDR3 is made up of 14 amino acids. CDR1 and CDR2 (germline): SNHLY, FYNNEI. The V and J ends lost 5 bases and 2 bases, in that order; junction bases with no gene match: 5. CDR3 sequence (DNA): TGTGCCAGCAGTCCCACAGGGGGGACCTACGAGCAGTACTTC. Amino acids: CASSPTGGTYEQYF.

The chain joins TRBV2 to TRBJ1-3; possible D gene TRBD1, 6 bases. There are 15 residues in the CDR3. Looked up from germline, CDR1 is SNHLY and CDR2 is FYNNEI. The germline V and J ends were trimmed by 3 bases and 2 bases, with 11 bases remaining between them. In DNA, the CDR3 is TGTGCCAGCAGTGAGGAGAGGGGGACTGGAAACACCATATATTTT. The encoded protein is CASSEERGTGNTIYF. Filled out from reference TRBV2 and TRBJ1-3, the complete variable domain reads EPEVTQTPSHQVTQMGQEVILRCVPISNHLYFYWYRQILGQKVEFLVSFYNNEISEKSEIFDDQFSVERPDGSNFTLKIRSTKLEDSAMYFCASSEERGTGNTIYFGEGSWLTVV.

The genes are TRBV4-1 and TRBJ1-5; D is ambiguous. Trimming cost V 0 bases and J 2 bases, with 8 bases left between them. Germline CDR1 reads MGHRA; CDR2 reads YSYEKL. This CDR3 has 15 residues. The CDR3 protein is CASSQDPGRNQPQHF. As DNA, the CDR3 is TGCGCCAGCAGCCAAGATCCCGGGCGCAATCAGCCCCAGCATTTT.